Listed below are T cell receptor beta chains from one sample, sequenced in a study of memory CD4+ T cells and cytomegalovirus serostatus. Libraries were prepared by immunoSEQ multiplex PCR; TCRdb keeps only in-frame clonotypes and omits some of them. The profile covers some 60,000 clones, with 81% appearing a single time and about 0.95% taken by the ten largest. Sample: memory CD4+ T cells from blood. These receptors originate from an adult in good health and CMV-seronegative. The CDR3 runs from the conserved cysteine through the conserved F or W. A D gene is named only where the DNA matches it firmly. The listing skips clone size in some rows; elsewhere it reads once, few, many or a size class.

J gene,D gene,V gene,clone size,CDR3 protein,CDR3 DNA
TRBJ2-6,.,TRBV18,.,CASSPRNLGPGANVLTF,TGTGCCAGCTCACCACGAAATTTGGGGCCTGGGGCCAACGTCCTGACTTTC
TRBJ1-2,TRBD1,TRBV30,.,CAWRGRAGGNYGYTF,TGTGCCTGGAGGGGAAGGGCAGGGGGTAACTATGGCTACACCTTC
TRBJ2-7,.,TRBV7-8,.,CASRGVGAYEQYF,TGTGCCAGCAGGGGCGTCGGGGCGTACGAGCAGTACTTC
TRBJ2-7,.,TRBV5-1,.,CASKVDSSSSYEQYF,TGCGCCAGCAAAGTCGACTCCTCGAGCTCCTACGAGCAGTACTTC
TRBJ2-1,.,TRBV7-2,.,CASSLGTSRNNEQFF,TGTGCCAGCAGCCTCGGGACTTCCCGCAACAATGAGCAGTTCTTC
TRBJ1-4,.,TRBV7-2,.,CASSLTGPRGPQTNEKLFF,TGTGCCAGCAGCTTGACAGGTCCCAGGGGACCGCAAACTAATGAAAAACTGTTTTTT
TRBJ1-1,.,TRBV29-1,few,CSVQISRKIYYMNTEAFF,TGCAGCGTGCAGATTTCCCGAAAAATATACTACATGAACACTGAAGCTTTCTTT
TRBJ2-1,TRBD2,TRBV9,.,CASSASGTHNEQFF,TGTGCCAGCAGTGCTAGCGGGACCCACAATGAGCAGTTCTTC
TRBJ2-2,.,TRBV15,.,CATSRGTTGELFF,TGTGCCACCAGCAGAGGAACGACCGGGGAGCTGTTTTTT
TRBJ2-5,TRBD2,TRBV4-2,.,CASAVAGDQETQYF,TGTGCCAGCGCGGTAGCGGGGGACCAAGAGACCCAGTACTTC
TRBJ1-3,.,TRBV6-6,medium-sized,CASSYGTAIYF,TGTGCCAGCAGTTACGGGACGGCAATATATTTT
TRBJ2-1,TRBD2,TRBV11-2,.,CASSLQREFYNEQFF,TGTGCCAGCAGCTTACAGCGGGAGTTCTACAATGAGCAGTTCTTC
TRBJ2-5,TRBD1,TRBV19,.,CASSTTDREETQYF,TGTGCCAGTAGTACAACCGACAGGGAAGAGACCCAGTACTTC
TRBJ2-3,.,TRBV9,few,CASSAQVTGDTQYF,TGTGCCAGCAGTGCCCAGGTCACAGGGGATACGCAGTATTTT
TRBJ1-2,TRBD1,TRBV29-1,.,CSVGRTGPNYGYTF,TGCAGCGTAGGACGGACAGGGCCTAACTATGGCTACACCTTC
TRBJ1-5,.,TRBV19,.,CASSLGNQPQHF,TGTGCCAGTAGTCTAGGCAATCAGCCCCAGCATTTT
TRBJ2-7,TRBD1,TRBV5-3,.,CARSWGQGAKKYEQYF,TGTGCCAGAAGCTGGGGACAGGGGGCAAAAAAGTACGAGCAGTACTTC
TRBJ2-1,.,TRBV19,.,CASSIAGGTYNEQFF,TGTGCCAGTAGTATAGCGGGCGGGACTTACAATGAGCAGTTCTTC
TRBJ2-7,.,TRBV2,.,CASTRGPGQRTYEQYF,TGTGCCAGCACTCGGGGGCCGGGACAGAGAACCTACGAGCAGTACTTC
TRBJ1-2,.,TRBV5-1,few,CASSLAGKSFAGDGYTF,TGCGCCAGCAGCTTGGCAGGGAAAAGTTTTGCCGGGGATGGCTACACCTTC
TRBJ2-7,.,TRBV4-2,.,CASSQEGGYRYEQYF,TGTGCCAGCAGCCAAGAGGGGGGCTATCGCTACGAGCAGTACTTC
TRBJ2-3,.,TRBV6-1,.,CASSLSRDTQYF,TGTGCCAGCAGTCTGTCGAGAGATACGCAGTATTTT
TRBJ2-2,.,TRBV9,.,CASSTRDRSSTGELFF,TGTGCCAGCAGCACCCGTGACAGGAGTAGCACCGGGGAGCTGTTTTTT
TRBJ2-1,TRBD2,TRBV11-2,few,CASSLGLAGGSYNEQFF,TGTGCCAGCAGTTTGGGACTAGCGGGAGGGTCGTACAATGAGCAGTTCTTC
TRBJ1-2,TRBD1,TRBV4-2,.,CASSQDESGGTYGYTF,TGTGCCAGCAGCCAAGACGAATCAGGGGGGACCTATGGCTACACCTTC
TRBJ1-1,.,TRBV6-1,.,CASTGNTEAFF,TGTGCCAGCACGGGGAACACTGAAGCTTTCTTT
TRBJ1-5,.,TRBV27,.,CASSLSITRGGNQPQHF,TGTGCCAGCAGTTTATCAATAACGAGAGGAGGCAATCAGCCCCAGCATTTT
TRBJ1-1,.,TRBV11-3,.,CASSLNRGKGTEAFF,TGTGCCAGCAGCTTAAATCGGGGGAAAGGCACTGAAGCTTTCTTT
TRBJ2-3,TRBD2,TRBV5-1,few,CASSLGLAGVTADTQYF,TGCGCCAGCAGCTTGGGACTAGCGGGAGTAACCGCAGATACGCAGTATTTT
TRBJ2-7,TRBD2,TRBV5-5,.,CASSERGSSYEQYF,TGTGCCAGCAGCGAGCGGGGTAGCTCCTACGAGCAGTACTTC
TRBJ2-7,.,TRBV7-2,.,CASSFRTGSFSYEQYF,TGTGCCAGCAGCTTTAGAACAGGGTCTTTTTCCTACGAGCAGTACTTC
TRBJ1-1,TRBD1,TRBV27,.,CASTHSGTGDRAEAFF,TGTGCCAGCACCCATTCCGGGACAGGGGACAGGGCTGAAGCTTTCTTT
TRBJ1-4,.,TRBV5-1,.,CASSLSGTNEKLFF,TGCGCCAGCAGCTTATCAGGAACTAATGAAAAACTGTTTTTT
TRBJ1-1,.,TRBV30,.,CAWSLGASSTEAFF,TGTGCCTGGAGTTTGGGGGCCTCTTCAACTGAAGCTTTCTTT
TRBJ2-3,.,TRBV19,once,CASSNFRGADTQYF,TGTGCCAGTAGCAACTTCAGGGGCGCAGATACGCAGTATTTT
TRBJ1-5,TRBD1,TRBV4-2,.,CASSPLTGSNQPQHF,TGTGCCAGCAGCCCCCTGACAGGGTCCAATCAGCCCCAGCATTTT
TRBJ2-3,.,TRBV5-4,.,CASVARSEGDTQYF,TGTGCCAGTGTAGCGCGGTCCGAAGGAGATACGCAGTATTTT
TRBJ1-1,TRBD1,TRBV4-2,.,CASSQDWQGATEAFF,TGTGCCAGCAGCCAAGATTGGCAGGGGGCGACTGAAGCTTTCTTT
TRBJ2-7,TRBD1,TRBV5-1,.,CASRVPGQGIYEQYF,TGCGCCAGCAGGGTTCCGGGACAGGGTATTTACGAGCAGTACTTC
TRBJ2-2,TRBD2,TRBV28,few,CASSFYFGASGRASGELFF,TGTGCCAGCAGTTTTTACTTTGGGGCTAGCGGGAGGGCCTCCGGGGAGCTGTTTTTT
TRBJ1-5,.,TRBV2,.,CASRPGLPDLRNQPQHF,TGTGCCAGCCGCCCGGGGTTGCCCGACCTAAGAAATCAGCCCCAGCATTTT
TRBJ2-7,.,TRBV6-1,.,CASSVQGRDEQYF,TGTGCCAGCAGTGTGCAGGGTAGGGACGAGCAGTACTTC
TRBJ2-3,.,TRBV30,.,CAWSTSLNTQYF,TGTGCCTGGAGTACATCCCTGAATACGCAGTATTTT
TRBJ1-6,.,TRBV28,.,CASSLLIGSPLHF,TGTGCCAGCAGTTTGCTTATCGGTTCACCCCTCCACTTT
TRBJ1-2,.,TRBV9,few,CASSVVGAAYGYTF,TGTGCCAGCAGCGTAGTAGGAGCAGCTTATGGCTACACCTTC
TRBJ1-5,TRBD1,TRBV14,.,CASSPGQGASQPQHF,TGTGCCAGCAGCCCGGGACAGGGGGCGAGCCAGCCCCAGCATTTT
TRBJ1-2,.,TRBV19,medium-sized,CASSGQPYNYGYTF,TGTGCCAGTAGCGGACAGCCCTATAACTATGGCTACACCTTC
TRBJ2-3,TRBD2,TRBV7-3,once,CASSYLSGGRTDTQYF,TGTGCCAGCAGCTACTTAAGCGGGGGACGCACAGATACGCAGTATTTT
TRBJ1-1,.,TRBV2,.,CASSRTEMRGTEAFF,TGTGCCAGCAGTAGGACGGAGATGAGGGGCACTGAAGCTTTCTTT
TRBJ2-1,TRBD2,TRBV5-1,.,CASSPSGAQYNEQFF,TGCGCCAGCAGCCCAAGCGGGGCCCAGTACAATGAGCAGTTCTTC
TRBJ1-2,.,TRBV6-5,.,CASSYSISGDYGYTF,TGTGCCAGCAGTTACTCAATATCAGGGGACTATGGCTACACCTTC